One sample yielded the 28 T cell receptor beta chains listed below, sequenced in a study of PD-L1 blockade in urothelial cancer. Assay: immunoSEQ multiplex PCR; the TCRdb copy retains only in-frame clones and omits some. The sample shows some 48,000 clones, 80% to 90% of them seen only once. Time point noted: peripheral blood 6 weeks after treatment start. The sample in question was PBMCs, obtained around atezolizumab (anti-PD-L1) treatment. All receptors derive from a man in his 70s with urothelial cancer.

The genes are TRBV5-1 and TRBJ2-1; 9 nucleotides line up with TRBD2. Germline loops: CDR1 SGHRS, CDR2 YFSETQ. The CDR3 totals 16 residues. Germline trimming cut 0 bases from V and 8 bases from J; bases unmatched to any gene: 9. Here the CDR3 reads CASSLEGSSGVDEQFF. The CDR3 bases are TGCGCCAGCAGCTTGGAAGGGTCTAGCGGGGTGGATGAGCAGTTCTTC.

In its sample, this clone was seen once. This chain links TRBV2 with TRBJ2-7, with 8 bases that match TRBD1. V was clipped by 6 bases and J by 2 bases; unmatched bases: 9. From germline, CDR1 is SNHLY and CDR2 FYNNEI. The CDR3 is made up of 15 amino acids. CDR3 residues: CASSLGQGQPYEQYF. CDR3 bases: TGTGCCAGCAGCCTCGGACAGGGTCAGCCCTACGAGCAGTACTTC.

The CDR3 protein is CSVEEGAETEAFF. In nucleotides, the CDR3 is TGCAGCGTTGAAGAAGGGGCGGAAACTGAAGCTTTCTTT. The chain combines TRBV29-1 with TRBJ1-1; possibly TRBD1 for D (5 bases). The CDR3 loop spans 13 amino acids. Germline V gives CDR1 SQVTM, CDR2 ANQGSEA. Trimming stripped 0 bases from V and 5 bases from J, with 10 bases between.

The rearrangement joins TRBV7-8 to TRBJ1-1; 9 nucleotides line up with TRBD1. CDR1 is SGHVS, CDR2 FQNEAQ, per germline. V was pared by 1 base and J by 6 bases, with 6 bases of the junction left unmatched. The CDR3 covers 15 residues. The CDR3 DNA sequence: TGTGCCAGCAGCTTAGACAGGGGGCTGCTAGCTGAAGCTTTCTTT. It yields the protein CASSLDRGLLAEAFF.

CDR3 DNA sequence: TGTGCCTGGAGTGTAGCGGGAGGGCCTCTAAATGAGCAGTTCTTC. It translates to CAWSVAGGPLNEQFF. The chain uses TRBV30 and TRBJ2-1; 10 nucleotides agree with TRBD2. The CDR3 has 15 residues. Trimming cost V 0 bases and J 7 bases; bases outside gene matches: 6. Per germline, CDR1 GTSNPN and CDR2 SVGIG (reference sequence).

J is TRBJ2-5 and V is TRBV5-4, with D unclear. CDR1 and CDR2 (germline): SGHNT, YYREEE (reference sequence). This CDR3 contains 13 residues. The germline V and J ends were trimmed by 3 bases and 5 bases, with 11 bases remaining between them. The CDR3 DNA sequence: TGTGCCAGCAGCTCCCCGGTAGCCGAGACCCAGTACTTC. The encoded protein is CASSSPVAETQYF.

This clone appeared a single time. The genes are TRBV5-4 and TRBJ2-4, with D tentatively TRBD2 (6 bases). This CDR3 has 16 residues. Germline lookup yields CDR1 SGHNT and CDR2 YYREEE (reference sequence). V was pared by 0 bases and J by 0 bases, with 10 bases between. The CDR3 spells CASSLAGAAAKNIQYF. CDR3 sequence (DNA): TGTGCCAGCAGCTTGGCGGGAGCAGCAGCCAAAAACATTCAGTACTTC.

In its sample, this clone was seen a few times. CDR3 loop: CASSGGLAGFLSYNEQFF. In nucleotides, the CDR3 is TGTGCCAGCAGCGGGGGACTAGCGGGGTTCCTCTCCTACAATGAGCAGTTCTTC. The chain is built from TRBV5-4 and TRBJ2-1; TRBD2 aligns across 13 bases. The length of the CDR3 is 18 residues. Trimming removed 4 bases from V and 0 bases from J; junction bases left unmatched: 7. Germline values: CDR1 SGHNT, CDR2 YYREEE (reference sequence).

The J gene is TRBJ1-5, the V gene TRBV6-1; D remains ambiguous. Germline lookup yields CDR1 MNHNS and CDR2 SASEGT. CDR3 length: 13 amino acids. The V gene lost 2 bases and the J gene lost 7 bases, with 9 bases spanning the gap. The CDR3 bases are TGTGCCAGCAGTGAAACCAGTCCCCAGCCCCAGCATTTT. Amino acids: CASSETSPQPQHF.

The chain couples TRBV11-2 to TRBJ1-1; weak D call: TRBD1 (6 bases). With 6 bases removed from V and 2 bases from J, the gap between germline ends came to 28 bases. Per the germline V gene, CDR1 is SGHAT and CDR2 is FQNNGV. The CDR3 length is 19 residues. The CDR3 bases are TGTGCCAGCAGTCAAACCGGCCCTCGGGACAACAGGGAAAACACTGAAGCTTTCTTT. It codes for CASSQTGPRDNRENTEAFF.

The chain employs TRBV5-4 and TRBJ2-7, with TRBD2 matching over 12 bases. Trimming cost V 0 bases and J 0 bases; bases outside gene matches: 7. The V gene's germline CDR1 is SGHNT and CDR2 YYREEE (reference sequence). CDR3 length: 18 residues. The DNA of the CDR3 is TGTGCCAGCAGCTTGGGGGCTAGCGGGAGGGCGAGCTCCTACGAGCAGTACTTC. Translation gives CASSLGASGRASSYEQYF. Full variable domain (outside the CDR3, taken from reference TRBV5-4 and TRBJ2-7): ETGVTQSPTHLIKTRGQQVTLRCSSQSGHNTVSWYQQALGQGPQFIFQYYREEENGRGNFPPRFSGLQFPNYSSELNVNALELDDSALYLCASSLGASGRASSYEQYFGPGTRLTVT.

This chain uses TRBV10-3 with TRBJ1-3; D unclear. There are 11 residues in the CDR3. Germline-derived CDR1 and CDR2 are ENHRY and SYGVKD. Deletions cut 10 bases from V and 2 bases from J, with 6 bases between. CDR3 protein: CATGPGNTIYF. DNA of the CDR3: TGTGCCACCGGTCCTGGAAACACCATATATTTT.

This clone was observed a single time. The chain couples TRBV28 to TRBJ1-5, with 9 bases aligning to TRBD1. V lost 6 bases to trimming and J lost 3 bases; unmatched junction nucleotides: 12. Germline CDR1 and CDR2: MDHEN and SYDVKM. The CDR3 extends over 17 amino acids. CDR3 amino acids: CASSFIQGQGLNQPQHF. The DNA of the CDR3 is TGTGCCAGCAGCTTCATCCAGGGACAGGGCCTCAATCAGCCCCAGCATTTT.

In nucleotides, the CDR3 is TGCGCCAGCAGCCAAGTGGGAATACGCGGGGGCGGGGAGACCCAGTACTTC. As protein: CASSQVGIRGGGETQYF. The chain links TRBV4-1 to TRBJ2-5, with D maybe TRBD2 (7 bases). The V gene lost 1 base and the J gene lost 5 bases, with 20 bases spanning the gap. This CDR3 contains 17 residues. Germline V gene lookup returns CDR1 MGHRA and CDR2 YSYEKL.

V and J are TRBV5-5 and TRBJ1-4; 7 positions agree with TRBD1. The germline V gene encodes CDR1 SGHKS and CDR2 YYEKEE (reference sequence). The CDR3 spans 14 residues. Germline trimming cut 4 bases from V and 5 bases from J; bases unmatched to any gene: 5. CDR3 protein: CASSLGQANEKLFF. The CDR3 nucleotides are TGTGCCAGCAGCCTCGGACAGGCGAATGAAAAACTGTTTTTT.

The chain combines TRBV2 with TRBJ2-3; 9 bases agree with TRBD1. Germline V gene sequence: CDR1 SNHLY, CDR2 FYNNEI. This CDR3 contains 16 residues. After removal of 6 bases from V and 4 bases from J, the junction contained 11 bases not matched to a gene. CDR3 residues: CASSSTGTGFADTQYF. As DNA, the CDR3 is TGTGCCAGCAGCTCCACCGGGACAGGGTTCGCAGATACGCAGTATTTT.

The chain couples TRBV6-4 to TRBJ2-1, with 11 nucleotides matching TRBD2. The V gene end was trimmed by 4 bases and the J gene end by 4 bases; junction bases not matched to a gene: 3. Per the germline V gene, CDR1 is MRHNA and CDR2 is SNTAGT. The CDR3 contains 15 residues. The CDR3, as DNA: TGTGCCAGCAGTGTACTAGCGGGAGCGTACAATGAGCAGTTCTTC. It translates to CASSVLAGAYNEQFF.

In nucleotides, the CDR3 is TGTGCCAGTAGTATTGGACAGGGGAGCGACGAGCAGTACTTC. Translated: CASSIGQGSDEQYF. The chain joins TRBV19 to TRBJ2-7, with TRBD1 matching 9 bases. Germline V gene sequence: CDR1 LNHDA, CDR2 SQIVND (reference sequence). The V gene end was trimmed by 3 bases and the J gene end by 5 bases; junction bases not matched to a gene: 5. The CDR3 length is 14 residues. The entire variable domain, with the rest obtained from reference TRBV19 and TRBJ2-7, is as follows: DGGITQSPKYLFRKEGQNVTLSCEQNLNHDAMYWYRQDPGQGLRLIYYSQIVNDFQKGDIAEGYSVSREKKESFPLTVTSAQKNPTAFYLCASSIGQGSDEQYFGPGTRLTVT.

This chain uses TRBV30 with TRBJ2-7; TRBD2 agrees at 7 bases. V was clipped by 2 bases and J by 4 bases; unmatched bases: 8. Per the germline V gene, CDR1 is GTSNPN and CDR2 is SVGIG (reference sequence). CDR3 length: 14 amino acids. The CDR3 sequence is CAWSSGEGIYEQYF. DNA for the CDR3: TGTGCCTGGAGTTCGGGGGAGGGGATATACGAGCAGTACTTC.

The J gene is TRBJ1-4, the V gene TRBV5-6, with 9 bases aligning to TRBD1. The germline CDR1 and CDR2 sequences are SGHDT and YYEEEE. V lost 3 bases, J lost 2 bases, and 5 bases stayed unmatched. The CDR3 covers 16 residues. CDR3 amino acids: CASSSGTGSTNEKLFF. DNA of the CDR3: TGTGCCAGCAGCTCCGGGACAGGGTCGACTAATGAAAAACTGTTTTTT.

This chain links TRBV6-5 with TRBJ2-5, with D possibly TRBD1 on 6 matching bases. Germline V gene sequence: CDR1 MNHEY, CDR2 SVGAGI. CDR3 length: 15 residues. V lost 6 bases, J lost 2 bases, and 16 bases lay in between. CDR3: CASRLNRAEQETQYF. The CDR3 coding sequence is TGTGCCAGCAGACTGAACAGGGCTGAGCAAGAGACCCAGTACTTC.

The rearrangement uses TRBV19 and TRBJ2-6; 10 bases line up with TRBD1. V was clipped by 4 bases and J by 0 bases; unmatched bases: 6. This CDR3 is 18 amino acids long. Germline CDR1 LNHDA, CDR2 SQIVND (reference sequence). The CDR3 loop reads CASSTPGQGISGANVLTF. The CDR3 DNA follows: TGTGCCAGTAGTACTCCGGGACAGGGGATCTCTGGGGCCAACGTCCTGACTTTC.

The rearrangement uses TRBV29-1 and TRBJ2-7; D call uncertain. Trimming took 5 bases from V and 0 from J, leaving 11 bases between them. CDR1 and CDR2 (germline): SQVTM, ANQGSEA. This CDR3 region has 13 residues. The CDR3 loop is CSVILPSSYEQYF. CDR3 nucleotides: TGCAGCGTTATCCTCCCGAGCTCCTACGAGCAGTACTTC.

The genes are TRBV7-6 and TRBJ2-7; 8 bases align to TRBD1. The CDR3 loop spans 13 amino acids. CDR1 is SGHVS, CDR2 FNYEAQ, per germline. The V segment lost 2 bases and the J segment 8 bases; nucleotides outside the gene matches: 5. The CDR3 sequence is CASSLNDRGKQYF. The CDR3 nucleotides read TGTGCCAGCAGCTTAAATGACAGGGGCAAGCAGTACTTC.

The chain recombines TRBV6-6 with TRBJ1-2, with a possible D match to TRBD1 (6 bases). V was trimmed by 0 bases and J by 3 bases, leaving 11 bases between them. Germline V gene sequence: CDR1 MNHNY, CDR2 SVGAGI (reference sequence). CDR3 length: 15 amino acids. The CDR3 protein is CASSYSGQRDYGYTF. CDR3 DNA: TGTGCCAGCAGTTACTCTGGACAGAGAGACTATGGCTACACCTTC.

This chain links TRBV28 with TRBJ1-3, with TRBD1 matching over 8 bases. The germline V gene has CDR1 MDHEN and CDR2 SYDVKM. This CDR3 is 14 amino acids long. The junction had 3 bases not matched to a gene; V was cut back by 8 bases and J by 0 bases. The CDR3 here is CASGTGFSGNTIYF. As DNA, the CDR3 is TGTGCCAGCGGGACAGGCTTCTCTGGAAACACCATATATTTT. The full variable domain, in which reference TRBV28 and TRBJ1-3 provide the parts outside the CDR3, is DVKVTQSSRYLVKRTGEKVFLECVQDMDHENMFWYRQDPGLGLRLIYFSYDVKMKEKGDIPEGYSVSREKKERFSLILESASTNQTSMYLCASGTGFSGNTIYFGEGSWLTVV.

V is TRBV6-1 and J is TRBJ2-5; 8 bases are a match to TRBD1. There are 15 residues in the CDR3. CDR1 and CDR2 from the germline V gene are MNHNS and SASEGT. Trimming took 4 bases from V and 2 from J; bases not matched to a gene: 6. CDR3 bases: TGTGCCAGCAGTGGGACACACAGGGGGCAAGAGACCCAGTACTTC. Its protein product is CASSGTHRGQETQYF.

The chain joins TRBV5-1 to TRBJ2-7, with 8 positions matching TRBD1. Germline V lookup: CDR1 SGHRS, CDR2 YFSETQ. The J segment lost 6 bases and the V segment lost 0 bases, leaving 8 bases of the junction unmatched. The CDR3 is 15 amino acids. The chain's CDR3 is CASSLARTGSSEQYF. The CDR3 DNA reads TGCGCCAGCAGCTTGGCCAGGACAGGGTCTAGCGAGCAGTACTTC.